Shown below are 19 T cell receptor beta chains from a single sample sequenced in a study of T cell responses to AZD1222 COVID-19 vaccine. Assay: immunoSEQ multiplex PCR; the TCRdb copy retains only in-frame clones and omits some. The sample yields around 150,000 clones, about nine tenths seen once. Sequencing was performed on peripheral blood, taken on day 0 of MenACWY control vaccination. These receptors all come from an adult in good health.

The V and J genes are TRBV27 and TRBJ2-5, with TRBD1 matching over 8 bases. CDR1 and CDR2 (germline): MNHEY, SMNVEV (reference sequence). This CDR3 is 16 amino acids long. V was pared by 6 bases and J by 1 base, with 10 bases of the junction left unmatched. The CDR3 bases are TGTGCCAGCAGCCCGACAGGGGTTGGGGCCCAAGAGACCCAGTACTTC. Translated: CASSPTGVGAQETQYF.

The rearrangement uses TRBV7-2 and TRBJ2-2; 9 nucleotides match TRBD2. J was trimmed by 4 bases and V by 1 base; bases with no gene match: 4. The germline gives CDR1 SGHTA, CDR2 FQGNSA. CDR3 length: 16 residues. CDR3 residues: CASSLGGGRGTGELFF. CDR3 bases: TGTGCCAGCAGCTTAGGGGGCGGGAGGGGCACCGGGGAGCTGTTTTTT.

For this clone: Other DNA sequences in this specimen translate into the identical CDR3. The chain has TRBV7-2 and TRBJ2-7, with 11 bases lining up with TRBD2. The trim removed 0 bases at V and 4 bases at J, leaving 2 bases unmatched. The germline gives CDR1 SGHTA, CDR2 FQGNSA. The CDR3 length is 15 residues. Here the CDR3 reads CASSLALAGGYEQYF. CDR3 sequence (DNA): TGTGCCAGCAGCTTAGCTTTAGCGGGAGGGTACGAGCAGTACTTC.

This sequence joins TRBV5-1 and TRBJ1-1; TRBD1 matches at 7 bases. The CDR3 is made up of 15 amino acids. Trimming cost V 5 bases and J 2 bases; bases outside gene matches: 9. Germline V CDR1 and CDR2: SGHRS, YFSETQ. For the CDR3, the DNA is TGCGCCAGCAGTCAAGGGGGCAGGAAAAACACTGAAGCTTTCTTT. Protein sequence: CASSQGGRKNTEAFF. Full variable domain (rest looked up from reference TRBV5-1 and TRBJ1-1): KAGVTQTPRYLIKTRGQQVTLSCSPISGHRSVSWYQQTPGQGLQFLFEYFSETQRNKGNFPGRFSGRQFSNSRSEMNVSTLELGDSALYLCASSQGGRKNTEAFFGQGTRLTVV.

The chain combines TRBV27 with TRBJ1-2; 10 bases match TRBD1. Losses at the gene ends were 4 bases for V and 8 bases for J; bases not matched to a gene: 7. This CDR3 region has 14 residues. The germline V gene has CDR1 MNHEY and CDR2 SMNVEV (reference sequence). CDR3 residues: CASSSTGTGVGYTF. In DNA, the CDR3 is TGTGCCAGCAGTTCCACCGGGACAGGGGTAGGCTACACCTTC.

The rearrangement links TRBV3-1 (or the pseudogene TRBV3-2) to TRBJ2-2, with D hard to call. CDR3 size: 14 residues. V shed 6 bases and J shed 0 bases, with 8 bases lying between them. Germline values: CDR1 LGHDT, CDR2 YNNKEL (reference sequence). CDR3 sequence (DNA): TGTGCCAGCAGGCTAGTCCCGAACACCGGGGAGCTGTTTTTT. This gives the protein CASRLVPNTGELFF.

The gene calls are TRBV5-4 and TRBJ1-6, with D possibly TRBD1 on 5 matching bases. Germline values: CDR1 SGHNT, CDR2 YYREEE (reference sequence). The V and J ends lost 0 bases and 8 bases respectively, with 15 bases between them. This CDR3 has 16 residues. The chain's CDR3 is CASSLVGGTPYSPLHF. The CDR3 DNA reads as TGTGCCAGCAGCTTGGTTGGGGGAACTCCCTATTCACCCCTCCACTTT.

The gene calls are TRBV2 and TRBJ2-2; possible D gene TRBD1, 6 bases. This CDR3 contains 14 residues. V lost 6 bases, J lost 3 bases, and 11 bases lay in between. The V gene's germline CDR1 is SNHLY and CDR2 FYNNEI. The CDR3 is CASSWDIDTGELFF. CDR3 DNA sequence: TGTGCCAGCAGCTGGGACATAGACACCGGGGAGCTGTTTTTT.

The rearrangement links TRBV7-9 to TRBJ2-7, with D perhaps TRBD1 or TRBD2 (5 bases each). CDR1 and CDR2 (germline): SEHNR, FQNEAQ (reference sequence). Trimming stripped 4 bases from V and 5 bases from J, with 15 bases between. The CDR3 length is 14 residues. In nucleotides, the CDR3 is TGTGCCAGCAGCTGGGAGACAGTGGTCCACGAGCAGTACTTC. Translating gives CASSWETVVHEQYF.

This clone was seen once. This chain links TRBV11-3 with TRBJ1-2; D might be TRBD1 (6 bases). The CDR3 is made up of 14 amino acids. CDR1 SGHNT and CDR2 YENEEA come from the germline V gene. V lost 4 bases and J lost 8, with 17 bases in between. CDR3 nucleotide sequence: TGTGCCAGCAGCTCAGACAGGCCCACGGGGGGCTACACCTTC. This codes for CASSSDRPTGGYTF.

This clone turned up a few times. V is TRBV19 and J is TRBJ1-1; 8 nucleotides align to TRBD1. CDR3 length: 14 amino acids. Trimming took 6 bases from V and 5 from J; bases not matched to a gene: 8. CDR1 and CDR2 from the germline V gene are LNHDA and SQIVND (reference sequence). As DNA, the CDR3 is TGTGCCAGTAGAAGTAGACAGGGGATAACTGAAGCTTTCTTT. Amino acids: CASRSRQGITEAFF.

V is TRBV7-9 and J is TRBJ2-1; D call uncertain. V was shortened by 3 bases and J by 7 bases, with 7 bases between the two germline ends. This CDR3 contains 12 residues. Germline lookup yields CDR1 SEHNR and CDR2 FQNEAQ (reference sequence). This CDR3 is CASSFETNEQFF. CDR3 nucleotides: TGTGCCAGCAGCTTCGAGACAAATGAGCAGTTCTTC.

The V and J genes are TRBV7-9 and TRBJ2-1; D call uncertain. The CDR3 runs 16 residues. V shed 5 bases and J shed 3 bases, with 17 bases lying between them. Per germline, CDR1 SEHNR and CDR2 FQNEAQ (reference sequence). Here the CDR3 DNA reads TGTGCCAGCAGCCTCGATGCCCACGATCTCTACAATGAGCAGTTCTTC. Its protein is CASSLDAHDLYNEQFF.

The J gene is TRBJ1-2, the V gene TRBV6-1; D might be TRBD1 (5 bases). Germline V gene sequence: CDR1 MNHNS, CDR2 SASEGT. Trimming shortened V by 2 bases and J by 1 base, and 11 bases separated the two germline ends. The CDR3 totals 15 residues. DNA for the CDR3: TGTGCCAGCAGTGAATGGGGGGACGATAACTATGGCTACACCTTC. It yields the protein CASSEWGDDNYGYTF.

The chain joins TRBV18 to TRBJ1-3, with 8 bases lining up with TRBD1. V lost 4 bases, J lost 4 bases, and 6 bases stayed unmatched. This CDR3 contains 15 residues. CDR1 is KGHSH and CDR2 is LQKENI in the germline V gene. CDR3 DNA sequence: TGTGCCAGCTCACTTCAGGACAGGGCCGGAAACACCATATATTTT. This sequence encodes CASSLQDRAGNTIYF. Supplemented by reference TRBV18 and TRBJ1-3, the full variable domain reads NAGVMQNPRHLVRRRGQEARLRCSPMKGHSHVYWYRQLPEEGLKFMVYLQKENIIDESGMPKERFSAEFPKEGPSILRIQQVVRGDSAAYFCASSLQDRAGNTIYFGEGSWLTVV.

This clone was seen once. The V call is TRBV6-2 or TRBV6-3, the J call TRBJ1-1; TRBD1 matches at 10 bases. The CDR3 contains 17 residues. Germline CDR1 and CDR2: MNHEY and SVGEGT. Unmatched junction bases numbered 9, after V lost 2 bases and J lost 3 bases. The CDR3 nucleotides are TGTGCCAGCAGTTACCTCGGACAGGGGGTAGGAGACACTGAAGCTTTCTTT. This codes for CASSYLGQGVGDTEAFF.

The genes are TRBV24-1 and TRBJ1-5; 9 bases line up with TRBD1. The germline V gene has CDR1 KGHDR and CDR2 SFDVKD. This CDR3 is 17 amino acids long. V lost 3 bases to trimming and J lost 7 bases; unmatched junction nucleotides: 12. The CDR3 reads CATSDRPGTGNDQPQHF. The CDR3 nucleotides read TGTGCCACCAGTGATCGTCCCGGGACAGGGAATGACCAGCCCCAGCATTTT.

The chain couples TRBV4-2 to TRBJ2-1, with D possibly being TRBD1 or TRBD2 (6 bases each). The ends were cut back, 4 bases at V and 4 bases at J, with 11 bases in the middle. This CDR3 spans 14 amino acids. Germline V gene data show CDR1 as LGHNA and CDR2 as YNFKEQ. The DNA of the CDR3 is TGTGCCAGCAGCCCCGGAGGGGGGTACAATGAGCAGTTCTTC. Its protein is CASSPGGGYNEQFF.

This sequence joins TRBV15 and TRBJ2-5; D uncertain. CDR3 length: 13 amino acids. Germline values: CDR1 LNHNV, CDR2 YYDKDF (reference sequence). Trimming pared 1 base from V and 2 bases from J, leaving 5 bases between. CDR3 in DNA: TGTGCCACCAGCAGAGTTTTACAAGAGACCCAGTACTTC. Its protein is CATSRVLQETQYF.